The text below deals with one TCR beta chain. The target of this receptor is not known. One base away there is no much larger clone; base qualities are not given. These data come from a study of blood T cell repertoires in COVID-19 (dated by TCRdb to between 2020 and 2021). About the study as a whole: Samples from collaborators originated in the United States, Italy and Spain and spanned both the acute and convalescent phases of COVID-19. Subjects who had been exposed to COVID-19, were actively infected with it, or had recovered from it provided the deeply sampled blood TCRbeta repertoires that made up the dataset. The sample metadata nearly always contained a de-identified subject ID, COVID-19 status, age in years and sex. The prospective study material was composed of cDNA or gDNA derived from T cells, B-cell-depleted T cells, or PBMCs. Where HLA class I and class II types were available, the types were taken from metadata supplied by the sample provider, not from assay-based typing. A freely available public database, intended as a resource for researchers studying the immune response to SARS-CoV-2, is where the repertoires were released. Samples came from the ongoing ImmuneRACE study (first 160 participants) plus 1,254 subjects from 6 global collaborators.

V gives up 3 bases and J gives up 8 bases, and the segment between their germline ends measures 5 bases. The CDR3 sequence holds 11 residues, the cysteine and phenylalanine included. The only DNA kept is the CDR3, 33 bases in frame from the first base. CDR1 and CDR2, looked up from the germline V gene, are SGHTA and FQGNSA. Paper-wide results and their limitations: The amount of clinical and demographic metadata varied by source and participant and was provided uncurated.

The immunoSEQ Assay, a bias-controlled multiplex PCR, was used to amplify TCRbeta CDR3 regions from genomic DNA. Concerning the study's data processing: The number of nucleated cells in each sample was estimated by amplification of reference gene primers within the assay. To quantify the absolute abundance of each unique TCRbeta CDR3 rearrangement, sequence reads were collapsed and filtered. For each sample, productive Simpson clonality was calculated as the square root of Simpson's diversity index over productive rearrangements. Here the immuneACCESS table is served through TCRdb, limited to in-frame sequences with V and J called. Missing clones are a known gap in these copies; in checked studies unresolved V genes cover under half, and the rest lacks a known reason. D and trimming were read from the DNA, whereas the V and J calls and clone size are those reported in that table. This sample is represented by about 82,000 clones; under 90% of them were singletons. Around 11% of the sample is in the top ten clones.

Whole blood was collected in K2EDTA tubes by collaborating institutions according to the institutions' own protocols. For TCRbeta analysis, collaborators shipped samples in one of three forms: frozen whole blood, isolated PBMCs, or DNA extracted from either of those sample types. This chain is built from TRBV7-2 and TRBJ1-3; the D gene lacks a confident call. This clonotype originated in a woman between 40 and 55 years old with active or convalescent COVID-19. Sequencing was done on a sample of peripheral blood. The CDR3 sequence is CASSFRDTIYF. The DNA reads TGTGCCAGCAGCTTCCGGGACACCATATATTTT.